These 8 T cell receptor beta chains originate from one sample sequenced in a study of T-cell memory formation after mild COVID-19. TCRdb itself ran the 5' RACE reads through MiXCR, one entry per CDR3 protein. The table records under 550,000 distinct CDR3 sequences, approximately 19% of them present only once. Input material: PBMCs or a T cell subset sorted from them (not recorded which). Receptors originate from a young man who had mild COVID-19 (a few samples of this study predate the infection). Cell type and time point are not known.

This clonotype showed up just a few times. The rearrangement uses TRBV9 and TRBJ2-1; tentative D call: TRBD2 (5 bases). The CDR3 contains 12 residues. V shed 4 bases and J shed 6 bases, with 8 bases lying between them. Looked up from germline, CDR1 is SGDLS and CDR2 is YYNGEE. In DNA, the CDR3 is TGTGCCAGCAGCCCCGAGGGCAATGAGCAGTTCTTC. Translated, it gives CASSPEGNEQFF.

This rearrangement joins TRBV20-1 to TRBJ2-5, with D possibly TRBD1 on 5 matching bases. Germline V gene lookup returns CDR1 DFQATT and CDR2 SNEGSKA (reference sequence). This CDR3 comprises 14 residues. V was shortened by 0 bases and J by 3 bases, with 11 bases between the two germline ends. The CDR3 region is CSARDPAGKETQYF. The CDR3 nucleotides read TGCAGTGCTAGAGATCCCGCAGGGAAAGAGACCCAGTACTTC.

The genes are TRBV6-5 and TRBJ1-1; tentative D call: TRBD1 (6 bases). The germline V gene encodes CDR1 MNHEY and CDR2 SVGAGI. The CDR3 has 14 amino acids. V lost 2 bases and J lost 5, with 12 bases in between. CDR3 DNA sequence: TGTGCCAGCAGTTACGACAAGGGGGGGACTGAAGCTTTCTTT. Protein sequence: CASSYDKGGTEAFF.

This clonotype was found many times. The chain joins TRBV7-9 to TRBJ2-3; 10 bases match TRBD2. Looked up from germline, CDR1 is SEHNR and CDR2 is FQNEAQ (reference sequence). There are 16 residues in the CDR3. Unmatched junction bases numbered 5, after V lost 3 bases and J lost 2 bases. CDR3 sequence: CASSFSLAGATDTQYF. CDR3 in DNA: TGTGCCAGCAGCTTTAGCCTAGCGGGGGCCACAGATACGCAGTATTTT.

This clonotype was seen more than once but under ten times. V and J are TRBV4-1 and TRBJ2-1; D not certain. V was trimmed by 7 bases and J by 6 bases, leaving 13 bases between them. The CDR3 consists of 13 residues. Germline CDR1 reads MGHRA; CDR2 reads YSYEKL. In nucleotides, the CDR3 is TGCGCCAGCAAATTATCCGTTAGCAATGAGCAGTTCTTC. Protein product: CASKLSVSNEQFF.

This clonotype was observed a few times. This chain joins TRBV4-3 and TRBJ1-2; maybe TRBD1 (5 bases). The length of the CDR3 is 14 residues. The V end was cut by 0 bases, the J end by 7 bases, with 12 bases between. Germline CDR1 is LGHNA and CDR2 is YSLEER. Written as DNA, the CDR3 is TGCGCCAGCAGCCAAGATATGGGGCTGGGTGGCTACACCTTC. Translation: CASSQDMGLGGYTF.

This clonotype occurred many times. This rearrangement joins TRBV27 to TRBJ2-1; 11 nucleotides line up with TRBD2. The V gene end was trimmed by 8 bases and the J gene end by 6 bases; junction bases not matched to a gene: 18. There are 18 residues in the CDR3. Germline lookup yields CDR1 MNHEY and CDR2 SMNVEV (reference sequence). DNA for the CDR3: TGTGCCAGCTCTGCCTTTCTTAGCGGGGGGGCCCAGGGCAATGAGCAGTTCTTC. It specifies CASSAFLSGGAQGNEQFF.

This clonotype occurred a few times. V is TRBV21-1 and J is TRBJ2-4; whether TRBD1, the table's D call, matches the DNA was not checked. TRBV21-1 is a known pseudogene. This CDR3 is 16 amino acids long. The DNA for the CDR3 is TGTGCCAGCAGGCTAACAGGGGATCGGGACAAAAACATTCAGTACTTC. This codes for CASRLTGDRDKNIQYF.